This T cell receptor beta chain was recovered during a study of chemoradiotherapy in HPV16-positive cancers. The V gene's germline CDR1 is SNHLY and CDR2 FYNNEI. The CDR3 totals 12 residues. The V gene lost 8 bases and the J gene lost 8 bases, with 13 bases spanning the gap. TCRdb keeps only in-frame clones here, not all; method: immunoSEQ multiplex PCR. The table includes some 11,000 clones, around 87% detected once. The TCR originated in a human donor with HPV-associated anogenital cancer. The biological material was taken from a patient who underwent chemoradiotherapy. This chain joins TRBV2 and TRBJ2-1; D is uncertain. CDR3 residues: CASLRVADEQFF. In nucleotides, the CDR3 is TGTGCCAGCCTAAGAGTGGCCGATGAGCAGTTCTTC.